This entry concerns a single T cell receptor beta chain. What it binds is not known. Documented treatment: roughly 19 received Ad26.COV2.S at low or high dose, single or two shots; 5 received placebo; per-sample allocation not given. Sampling was performed 63 days after the first vaccine or placebo injection. The sample is drawn from a study of Ad26.COV2.S vaccination and SARS-CoV-2 variants. Overall study context: Dosing was one shot or two shots 56 days apart. Study-level findings and limits: Non-spike TCR breadth was similar in vaccine and placebo recipients. Reported post-vaccination CD8+ and CD4+ T cell responses to spike showed substantial breadth.

V gave up 4 bases and J gave up 6 bases, with 7 bases separating them. The CDR3 totals 12 residues. Germline V CDR1 and CDR2: SNHLY, FYNNEI. Generated by immunoSEQ multiplex PCR, the TCRdb table keeps only in-frame clones and is missing some. The table shows hundreds of thousands of clones, with roughly 90% occurring only once. Sequenced material: peripheral blood, taken in a trial of Ad26.COV2.S vaccine versus placebo. This TCR was recovered from a person aged 18-60 years who received the Ad26.COV2.S COVID-19 vaccine or a placebo. The rearrangement uses TRBV2 and TRBJ2-1, with unresolved D. The CDR3 DNA reads as TGTGCCAGCAGTGGAAGGGTCAATGAGCAGTTCTTC. Its translation is CASSGRVNEQFF.